Presented here are 14 T cell receptor beta chains from one specimen sequenced in a study of regulatory T cells in long-lasting Graves disease. The time point: newly diagnosed GD, antithyroid drugs for less than 3 months. The TCR library was prepared using RNA isolated from PBMCs. Through Arm-PCR of CDR3 regions and iRepertoire HTBI primers, TCR beta libraries were built. TCRdb recomputed calls from the multiplex PCR reads with MiXCR, one row per CDR3 protein. The sample yields roughly 360,000 distinct CDR3 sequences, 12% seen once. These data were also reused for a study on T cells in Graves' hyperthyroidism and ophthalmopathy.

The sample here was peripheral blood mononuclear cells (PBMCs), taken at new diagnosis, from a patient treated with antithyroid drugs. These TCRs come from a woman under 30 with Graves disease.

At least ten counts were recorded for this clonotype. This rearrangement joins TRBV12-3 or TRBV12-4 to TRBJ1-1; D is uncertain. This CDR3 has 12 residues. The V and J ends lost 6 bases and 4 bases respectively, with 9 bases between them. In DNA form, the CDR3 reads TGTGCCAGCAGCTTGTCTCTCACTGAAGCTTTCTTT. This translates into CASSLSLTEAFF.

In this sample, this clonotype turned up a few times. The chain carries TRBV27 and TRBJ2-3; D is unresolved. Trimming stripped 3 bases from V and 6 bases from J, with 13 bases between. The V gene's germline CDR1 is MNHEY and CDR2 SMNVEV (reference sequence). The CDR3 runs 14 residues. The DNA of the CDR3 is TGTGCCAGCAGTTTGGGTATCCTAGGGGATACGCAGTATTTT. This gives the protein CASSLGILGDTQYF.

Only a few counts were recorded for this clonotype. CDR3 sequence reads: CASGGGRTDTQYF. The CDR3 nucleotides are TGTGCCAGTGGGGGCGGGAGGACAGATACGCAGTATTTT. V gene TRBV2 combines with J gene TRBJ2-3, with 8 bases lining up with TRBD2. This CDR3 has 13 residues. Trimming took 9 bases from V and 3 from J; bases not matched to a gene: 5. CDR1 is SNHLY, CDR2 FYNNEI, per germline.

The CDR3 reads CSARAGRNEKLFF. CDR3 DNA: TGCAGTGCTAGAGCGGGGCGAAATGAAAAACTGTTTTTT. This chain joins TRBV20-1 and TRBJ1-4; perhaps TRBD1 as D (5 bases). The CDR3 is 13 amino acids. With 1 base removed from V and 5 bases from J, the gap between germline ends came to 8 bases. Germline-derived CDR1 and CDR2 are DFQATT and SNEGSKA (reference sequence).

This clonotype was picked up many times. This chain links TRBV12-3 or TRBV12-4 with TRBJ2-2; D gene uncertain. CDR3 size: 15 residues. Trimming removed 1 base at V and 4 bases at J, with 10 bases between. The CDR3 DNA reads TGTGCCAGCAGTTTAGAAAAACCCACCACCGGGGAGCTGTTTTTT. This encodes CASSLEKPTTGELFF.

This clonotype was seen ten or more times. The CDR3 coding sequence is TGTGCCAGCACGTGGACGGGAGGGACCGGGGAGCTGTTTTTT. It is translated as CASTWTGGTGELFF. The genes are TRBV6-1 and TRBJ2-2, with TRBD2 identical over 8 bases. CDR3 size: 14 residues. J gave up 5 bases and V 7 bases, and 6 bases lay outside the gene matches. Germline CDR1 reads MNHNS; CDR2 reads SASEGT.

This clonotype was found many times. This rearrangement joins TRBV29-1 to TRBJ2-2, with D unclear. Germline V gene lookup returns CDR1 SQVTM and CDR2 ANQGSEA. The CDR3 consists of 14 residues. V was pared by 4 bases and J by 0 bases, with 9 bases between. The CDR3 bases are TGCAGCGTTGCAGGTTTCGCGAACACCGGGGAGCTGTTTTTT. Translating gives CSVAGFANTGELFF.

This clonotype was observed a few times. The chain is built from TRBV27 and TRBJ2-2, with 11 bases that match TRBD2. Germline V CDR1 and CDR2: MNHEY, SMNVEV (reference sequence). The CDR3 consists of 15 residues. V shed 0 bases, J shed 10 bases, and the junction held 4 bases outside the gene matches. The CDR3 protein is CASSLSLAGGSELFF. CDR3 coding DNA: TGTGCCAGCAGTTTATCGCTAGCGGGGGGTTCGGAGCTGTTTTTT.

The gene calls are TRBV14 and TRBJ2-1; D remains unclear. CDR1 SGHDN and CDR2 FVKESK come from the germline V gene. The CDR3 has 13 residues. Trimming removed 0 bases from V and 6 bases from J, with 6 bases in between. CDR3 region: CASSQDGSNEQFF. As DNA, the CDR3 is TGTGCCAGCAGCCAAGATGGCAGCAATGAGCAGTTCTTC.

In its sample, this clonotype was seen a few times. This chain links TRBV6-1 with TRBJ2-7; 7 bases agree with TRBD1. V shed 5 bases, J shed 4 bases, and the junction held 11 bases outside the gene matches. Germline lookup yields CDR1 MNHNS and CDR2 SASEGT. The length of the CDR3 is 15 residues. The CDR3 nucleotides are TGTGCCAGCAGTCTAACGAGGGGGCGAGTTTACGAGCAGTACTTC. Its translation is CASSLTRGRVYEQYF.

This clonotype was detected only a few times. The chain recombines TRBV4-3 with TRBJ1-2, with D maybe TRBD1 (5 bases). The CDR3 is 16 residues long. Germline CDR1 LGHNA, CDR2 YSLEER. V lost 1 base and J 1 base, leaving 13 bases between the germline ends. The CDR3, as DNA: TGCGCCAGCAGCCAAGTTAGACAGAACTTTAACTATGGCTACACCTTC. This codes for CASSQVRQNFNYGYTF.

The chain employs TRBV6-5 and TRBJ1-4; D remains ambiguous. CDR1 is MNHEY and CDR2 is SVGAGI in the germline V gene. The CDR3 is made up of 16 amino acids. V was cut by 4 bases and J by 0 bases, with 12 bases left in between. CDR3 loop: CASSWGSTATNEKLFF. The CDR3 DNA reads TGTGCCAGCAGTTGGGGATCGACGGCAACTAATGAAAAACTGTTTTTT.

Many counts were recorded for this clonotype. The chain combines TRBV6-1 with TRBJ2-1; 13 nucleotides align to TRBD2. The CDR3 loop spans 15 amino acids. The ends lost 6 bases at V and 4 bases at J; junction bases unmatched: 3. Germline V gives CDR1 MNHNS, CDR2 SASEGT. CDR3 coding DNA: TGTGCCAGCAGAGGGACTAGCGGGATTTACAATGAGCAGTTCTTC. Encoded protein: CASRGTSGIYNEQFF.

This clonotype was detected only a few times. The rearrangement uses TRBV5-4 and TRBJ2-1, with TRBD1 matching 8 bases. V gave up 7 bases and J gave up 3 bases; unmatched junction bases: 9. CDR1 and CDR2 from the germline V gene are SGHNT and YYREEE (reference sequence). The CDR3 loop spans 15 amino acids. CDR3 amino acids: CASGTRTGLYNEQFF. CDR3 bases: TGTGCCAGCGGTACTCGGACAGGGCTCTACAATGAGCAGTTCTTC.